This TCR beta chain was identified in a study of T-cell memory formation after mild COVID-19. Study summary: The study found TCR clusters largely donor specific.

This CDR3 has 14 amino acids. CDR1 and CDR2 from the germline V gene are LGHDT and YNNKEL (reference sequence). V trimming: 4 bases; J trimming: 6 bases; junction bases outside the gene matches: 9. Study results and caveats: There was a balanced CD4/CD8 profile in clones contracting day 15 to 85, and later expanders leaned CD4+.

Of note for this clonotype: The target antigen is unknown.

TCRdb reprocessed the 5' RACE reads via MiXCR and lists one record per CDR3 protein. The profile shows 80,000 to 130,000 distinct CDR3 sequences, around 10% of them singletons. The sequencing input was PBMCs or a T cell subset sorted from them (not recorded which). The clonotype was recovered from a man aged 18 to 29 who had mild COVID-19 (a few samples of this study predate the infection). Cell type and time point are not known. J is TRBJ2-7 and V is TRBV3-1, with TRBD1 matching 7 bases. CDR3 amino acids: CASSLGQARFEQYF. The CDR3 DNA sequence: TGTGCCAGCAGCCTAGGACAGGCGCGGTTCGAGCAGTACTTC.